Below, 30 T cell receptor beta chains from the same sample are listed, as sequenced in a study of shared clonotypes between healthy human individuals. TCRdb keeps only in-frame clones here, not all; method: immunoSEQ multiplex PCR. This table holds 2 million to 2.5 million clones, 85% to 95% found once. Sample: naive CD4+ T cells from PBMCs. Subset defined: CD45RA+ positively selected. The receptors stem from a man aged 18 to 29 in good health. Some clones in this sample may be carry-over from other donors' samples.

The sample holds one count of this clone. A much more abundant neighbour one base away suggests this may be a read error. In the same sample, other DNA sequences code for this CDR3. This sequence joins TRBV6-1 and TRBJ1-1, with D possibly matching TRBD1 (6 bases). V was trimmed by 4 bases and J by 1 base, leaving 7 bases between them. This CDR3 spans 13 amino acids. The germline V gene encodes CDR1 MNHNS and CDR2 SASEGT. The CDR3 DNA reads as TGTGCCAGCAGTGCACAGGGGAACACTGAAGCTTTCTTT. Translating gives CASSAQGNTEAFF.

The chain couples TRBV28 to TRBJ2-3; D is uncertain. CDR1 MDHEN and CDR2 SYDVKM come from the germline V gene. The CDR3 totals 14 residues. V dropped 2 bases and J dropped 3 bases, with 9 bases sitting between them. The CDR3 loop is CASSLSLSTDTQYF. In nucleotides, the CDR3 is TGTGCCAGCAGTTTAAGTTTGTCGACAGATACGCAGTATTTT.

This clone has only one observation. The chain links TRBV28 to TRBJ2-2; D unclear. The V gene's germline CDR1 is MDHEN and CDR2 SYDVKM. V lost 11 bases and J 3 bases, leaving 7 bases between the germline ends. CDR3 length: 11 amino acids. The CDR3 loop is CASRDTGELFF. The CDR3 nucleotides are TGTGCCTCCCGGGACACCGGGGAGCTGTTTTTT.

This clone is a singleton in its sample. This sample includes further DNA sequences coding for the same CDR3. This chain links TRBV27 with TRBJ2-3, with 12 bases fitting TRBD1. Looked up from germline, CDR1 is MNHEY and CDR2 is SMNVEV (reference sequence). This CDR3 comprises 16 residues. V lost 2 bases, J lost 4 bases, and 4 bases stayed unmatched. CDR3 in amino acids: CASSLRDRGRPDTQYF. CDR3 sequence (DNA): TGTGCCAGCAGTTTACGGGACAGGGGGCGTCCAGATACGCAGTATTTT.

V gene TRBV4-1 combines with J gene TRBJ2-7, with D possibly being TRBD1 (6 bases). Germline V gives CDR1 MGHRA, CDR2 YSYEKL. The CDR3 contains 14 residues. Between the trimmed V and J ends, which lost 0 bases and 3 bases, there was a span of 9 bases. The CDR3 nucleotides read TGCGCCAGCAGCCAAGATCTAGGGGGCTACGAGCAGTACTTC. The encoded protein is CASSQDLGGYEQYF.

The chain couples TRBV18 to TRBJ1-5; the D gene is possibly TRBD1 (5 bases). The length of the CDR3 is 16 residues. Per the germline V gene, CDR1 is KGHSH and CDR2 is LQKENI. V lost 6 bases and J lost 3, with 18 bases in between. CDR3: CASSQKIGDLNQPQHF. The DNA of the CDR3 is TGTGCCAGCTCGCAAAAAATTGGGGACCTCAATCAGCCCCAGCATTTT.

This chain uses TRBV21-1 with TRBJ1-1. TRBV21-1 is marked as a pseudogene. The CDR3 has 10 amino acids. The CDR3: CASRLREAFF. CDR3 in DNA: TGTGCCAGCAGATTAAGGGAGGCTTTCTTT.

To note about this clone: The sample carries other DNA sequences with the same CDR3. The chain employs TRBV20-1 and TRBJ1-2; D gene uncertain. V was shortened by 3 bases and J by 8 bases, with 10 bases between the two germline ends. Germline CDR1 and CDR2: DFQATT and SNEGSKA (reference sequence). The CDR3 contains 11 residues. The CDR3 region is CSARVRGGYTF. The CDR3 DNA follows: TGCAGTGCTAGGGTGCGGGGAGGCTACACCTTC.

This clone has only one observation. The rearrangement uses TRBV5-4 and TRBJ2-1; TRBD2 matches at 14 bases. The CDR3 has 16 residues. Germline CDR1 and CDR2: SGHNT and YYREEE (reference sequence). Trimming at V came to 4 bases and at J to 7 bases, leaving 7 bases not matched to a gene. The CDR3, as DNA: TGTGCCAGCAGCACTAGACTAGCGGGAGGGCTTAATGAGCAGTTCTTC. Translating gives CASSTRLAGGLNEQFF.

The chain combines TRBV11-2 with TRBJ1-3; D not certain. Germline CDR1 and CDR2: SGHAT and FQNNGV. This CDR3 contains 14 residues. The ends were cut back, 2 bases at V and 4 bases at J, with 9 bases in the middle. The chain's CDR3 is CASSLQREGNTIYF. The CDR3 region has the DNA TGTGCCAGCAGCTTACAGAGGGAGGGAAACACCATATATTTT.

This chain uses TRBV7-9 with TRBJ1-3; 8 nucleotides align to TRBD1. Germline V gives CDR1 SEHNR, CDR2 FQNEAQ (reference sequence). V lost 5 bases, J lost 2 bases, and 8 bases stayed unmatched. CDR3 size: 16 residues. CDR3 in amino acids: CASSPQGRGPGNTIYF. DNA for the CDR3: TGTGCCAGCAGCCCCCAGGGCAGGGGGCCTGGAAACACCATATATTTT. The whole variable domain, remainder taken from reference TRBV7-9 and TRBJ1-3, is DTGVSQNPRHKITKRGQNVTFRCDPISEHNRLYWYRQTLGQGPEFLTYFQNEAQLEKSRLLSDRFSAERPKGSFSTLEIQRTEQGDSAMYLCASSPQGRGPGNTIYFGEGSWLTVV.

CDR3 nucleotide sequence: TGTGCCAGCAGTGATTCAGGGACTGGCTACACCTTC. It encodes CASSDSGTGYTF. This chain uses TRBV25-1 with TRBJ1-2, with D perhaps matching TRBD1 (5 bases). This CDR3 is built from 12 residues. Germline V gene data show CDR1 as MGHDK and CDR2 as SYGVNS. Trimming pared 3 bases from V and 7 bases from J, leaving 9 bases between.

CDR3 sequence: CASSFSFQGVDGYTF. The CDR3 bases are TGTGCCAGCAGCTTCTCTTTCCAGGGAGTCGACGGCTACACCTTC. The chain couples TRBV5-4 to TRBJ1-2, with D perhaps TRBD1 (5 bases). With 2 bases removed from V and 8 bases from J, the gap between germline ends came to 19 bases. Germline loops: CDR1 SGHNT, CDR2 YYREEE (reference sequence). There are 15 residues in the CDR3.

The DNA of the CDR3 is TGCGCCAGCGTCTCGACTAGCGGGAATAGAAATGAGCAGTTCTTC. Protein sequence: CASVSTSGNRNEQFF. V is TRBV5-1 and J is TRBJ2-1, with TRBD2 matching over 11 bases. The CDR3 has 15 residues. Germline loops: CDR1 SGHRS, CDR2 YFSETQ. Losses at the gene ends were 7 bases for V and 7 bases for J; bases not matched to a gene: 10.

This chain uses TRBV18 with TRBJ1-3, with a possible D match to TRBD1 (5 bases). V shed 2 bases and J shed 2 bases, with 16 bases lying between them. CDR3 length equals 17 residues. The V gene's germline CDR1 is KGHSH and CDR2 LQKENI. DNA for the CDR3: TGTGCCAGCTCACCATCGGGACGGGGAGGAACTGGAAACACCATATATTTT. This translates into CASSPSGRGGTGNTIYF. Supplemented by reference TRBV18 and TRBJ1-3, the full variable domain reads NAGVMQNPRHLVRRRGQEARLRCSPMKGHSHVYWYRQLPEEGLKFMVYLQKENIIDESGMPKERFSAEFPKEGPSILRIQQVVRGDSAAYFCASSPSGRGGTGNTIYFGEGSWLTVV.

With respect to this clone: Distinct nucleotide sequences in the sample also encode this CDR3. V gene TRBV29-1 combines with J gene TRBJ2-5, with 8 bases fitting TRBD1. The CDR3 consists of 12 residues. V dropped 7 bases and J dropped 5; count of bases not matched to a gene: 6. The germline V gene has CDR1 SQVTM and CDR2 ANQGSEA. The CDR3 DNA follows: TGCAGCGCCACAGGGGGGCAGGAGACCCAGTACTTC. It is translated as CSATGGQETQYF. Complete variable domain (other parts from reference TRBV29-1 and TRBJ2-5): SAVISQKPSRDICQRGTSLTIQCQVDSQVTMMFWYRQQPGQSLTLIATANQGSEATYESGFVIDKFPISRPNLTFSTLTVSNMSPEDSSIYLCSATGGQETQYFGPGTRLLVL.

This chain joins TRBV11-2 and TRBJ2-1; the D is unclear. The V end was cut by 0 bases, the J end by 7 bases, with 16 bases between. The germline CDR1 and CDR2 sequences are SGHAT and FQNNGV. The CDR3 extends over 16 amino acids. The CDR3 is CASSLDLQDGWNEQFF. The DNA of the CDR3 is TGTGCCAGCAGCTTAGATCTCCAGGATGGGTGGAATGAGCAGTTCTTC.

CDR3 sequence (DNA): TGCAGTGCCCTCAGGTTCAGCTACACCTTC. It encodes CSALRFSYTF. The chain recombines TRBV20-1 with TRBJ1-2, with no clear D. The germline V gene has CDR1 DFQATT and CDR2 SNEGSKA (reference sequence). With 6 bases removed from V and 9 bases from J, the gap between germline ends came to 11 bases. The CDR3 loop spans 10 amino acids.

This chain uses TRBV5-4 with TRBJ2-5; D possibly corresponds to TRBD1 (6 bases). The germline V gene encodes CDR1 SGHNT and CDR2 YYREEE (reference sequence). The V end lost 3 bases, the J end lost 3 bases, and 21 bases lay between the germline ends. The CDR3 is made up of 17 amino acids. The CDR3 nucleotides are TGTGCCAGCAGCTCTAGTAAAGGGACAAGCCCAAAAGAGACCCAGTACTTC. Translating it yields CASSSSKGTSPKETQYF.

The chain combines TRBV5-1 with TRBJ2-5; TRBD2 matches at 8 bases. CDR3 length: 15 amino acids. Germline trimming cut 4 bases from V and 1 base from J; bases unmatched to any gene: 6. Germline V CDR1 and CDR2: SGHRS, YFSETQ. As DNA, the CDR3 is TGCGCCAGCAGCCCAAGGAGCGGGAGCCAAGAGACCCAGTACTTC. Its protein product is CASSPRSGSQETQYF.

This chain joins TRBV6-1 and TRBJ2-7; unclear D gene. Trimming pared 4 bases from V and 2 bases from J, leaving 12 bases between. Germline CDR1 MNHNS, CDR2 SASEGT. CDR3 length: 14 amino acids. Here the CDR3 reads CASSVQHGPYEQYF. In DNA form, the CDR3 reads TGTGCCAGCAGTGTTCAACATGGACCCTACGAGCAGTACTTC.

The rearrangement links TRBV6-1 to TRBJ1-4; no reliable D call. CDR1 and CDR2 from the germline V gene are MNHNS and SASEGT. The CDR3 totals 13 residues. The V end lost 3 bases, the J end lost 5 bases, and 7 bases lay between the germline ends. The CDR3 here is CASSDSRNEKLFF. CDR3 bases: TGTGCCAGCAGTGACTCGAGGAATGAAAAACTGTTTTTT.

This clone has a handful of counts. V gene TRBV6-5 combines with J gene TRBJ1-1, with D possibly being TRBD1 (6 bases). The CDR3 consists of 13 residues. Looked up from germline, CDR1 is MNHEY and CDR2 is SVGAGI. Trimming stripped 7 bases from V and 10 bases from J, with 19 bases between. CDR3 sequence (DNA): TGTGCCAGCATGGGGGCTGGGCGGGGAGGAGCTTTCTTT. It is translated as CASMGAGRGGAFF.

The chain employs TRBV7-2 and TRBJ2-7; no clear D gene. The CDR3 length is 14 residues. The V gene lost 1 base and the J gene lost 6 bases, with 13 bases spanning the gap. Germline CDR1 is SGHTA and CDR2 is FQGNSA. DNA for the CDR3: TGTGCCAGCAGCTTAGTTTCCCCCTCAAGCGAGCAGTACTTC. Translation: CASSLVSPSSEQYF.

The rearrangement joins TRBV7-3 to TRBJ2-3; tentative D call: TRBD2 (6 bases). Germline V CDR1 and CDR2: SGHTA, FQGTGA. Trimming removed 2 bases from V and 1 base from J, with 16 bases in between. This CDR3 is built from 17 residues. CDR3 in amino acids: CASSLGPGGTGTDTQYF. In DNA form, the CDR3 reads TGTGCCAGCAGCTTAGGGCCGGGCGGGACTGGCACAGATACGCAGTATTTT.

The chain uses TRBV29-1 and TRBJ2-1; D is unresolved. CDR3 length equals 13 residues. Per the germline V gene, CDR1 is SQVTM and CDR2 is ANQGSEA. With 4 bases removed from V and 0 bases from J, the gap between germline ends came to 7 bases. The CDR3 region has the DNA TGCAGCGTTGGGTTCGGCTCCTACAATGAGCAGTTCTTC. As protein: CSVGFGSYNEQFF.

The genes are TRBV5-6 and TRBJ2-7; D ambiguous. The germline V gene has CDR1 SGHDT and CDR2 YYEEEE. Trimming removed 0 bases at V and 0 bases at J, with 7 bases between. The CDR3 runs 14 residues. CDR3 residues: CASSLVGISYEQYF. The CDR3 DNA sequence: TGTGCCAGCAGCTTGGTGGGCATCTCCTACGAGCAGTACTTC.

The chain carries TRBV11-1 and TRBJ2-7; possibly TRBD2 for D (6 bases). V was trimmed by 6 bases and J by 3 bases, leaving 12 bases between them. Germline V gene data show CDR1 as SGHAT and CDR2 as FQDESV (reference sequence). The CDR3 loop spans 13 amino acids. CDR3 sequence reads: CASSRRRDYEQYF. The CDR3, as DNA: TGTGCCAGCAGTAGAAGGCGGGACTACGAGCAGTACTTC. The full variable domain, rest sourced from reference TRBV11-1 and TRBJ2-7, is EAEVAQSPRYKITEKSQAVAFWCDPISGHATLYWYRQILGQGPELLVQFQDESVVDDSQLPKDRFSAERLKGVDSTLKIQPAELGDSAMYLCASSRRRDYEQYFGPGTRLTVT.

The CDR3 DNA reads TGTGCCAGCAGCTTAAATTGGGGACAGGGTTCCAACTATGGCTACACCTTC. This encodes CASSLNWGQGSNYGYTF. The chain carries TRBV7-2 and TRBJ1-2; 9 bases are shared with TRBD1. V shed 2 bases, J shed 2 bases, and the junction held 9 bases outside the gene matches. CDR1 is SGHTA, CDR2 FQGNSA, per germline. This CDR3 comprises 17 residues.

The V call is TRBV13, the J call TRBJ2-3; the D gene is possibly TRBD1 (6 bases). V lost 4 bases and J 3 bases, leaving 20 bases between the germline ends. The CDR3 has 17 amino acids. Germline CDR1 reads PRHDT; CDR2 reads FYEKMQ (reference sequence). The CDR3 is CASSSETRQAVTDTQYF. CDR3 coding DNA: TGTGCCAGCAGCTCTGAAACTAGACAGGCAGTAACAGATACGCAGTATTTT.